One and the same sample provided the 10 T cell receptor beta chains below, sequenced in a study of shared clonotypes between healthy human individuals. The table came from immunoSEQ multiplex PCR; TCRdb's copy has only in-frame clones and leaves some out. This table holds about 480,000 clones, 75% to 85% found once. Sequencing used PBMCs. These receptors all come from a middle-aged woman in good health. Some clones in this sample may be carry-over from other donors' samples.

The chain recombines TRBV7-8 with TRBJ2-7; 12 bases fit TRBD2. V lost 5 bases to trimming and J lost 7 bases; unmatched junction nucleotides: 9. The CDR3 is made up of 15 amino acids. Germline CDR1 SGHVS, CDR2 FQNEAQ. This CDR3 is CASSRYGLAGREQYF. In DNA form, the CDR3 reads TGTGCCAGCAGCCGCTACGGACTAGCGGGACGGGAGCAGTACTTC.

The chain recombines TRBV5-6 with TRBJ2-7, with 12 bases aligning to TRBD1. The CDR3 contains 17 residues. V trimming: 4 bases; J trimming: 3 bases; junction bases outside the gene matches: 11. Looked up from germline, CDR1 is SGHDT and CDR2 is YYEEEE. The DNA for the CDR3 is TGTGCCAGCAGCGGGGACAGGGGGCTCAAGCGGGACTACGAGCAGTACTTC. Its protein product is CASSGDRGLKRDYEQYF. The variable domain in full, completed from reference TRBV5-6 and TRBJ2-7, reads DAGVTQSPTHLIKTRGQQVTLRCSPKSGHDTVSWYQQALGQGPQFIFQYYEEEERQRGNFPDRFSGHQFPNYSSELNVNALLLGDSALYLCASSGDRGLKRDYEQYFGPGTRLTVT.

This clone was found a few times. The V and J genes are TRBV7-9 and TRBJ2-1, with D tentatively TRBD1 (5 bases). V was trimmed by 2 bases and J by 7 bases, leaving 9 bases between them. Germline CDR1 is SEHNR and CDR2 is FQNEAQ (reference sequence). This CDR3 is 13 amino acids long. CDR3 amino acids: CASSLLTVNEQFF. In nucleotides, the CDR3 is TGTGCCAGCAGCTTACTGACAGTGAATGAGCAGTTCTTC.

V usage is TRBV6-8 and J usage is TRBJ2-1; 8 bases match TRBD1. This CDR3 is built from 17 residues. CDR1 and CDR2 from the germline V gene are MNHGY and SAAAGT. The trim removed 0 bases at V and 3 bases at J, leaving 7 bases unmatched. The CDR3 loop is CASSYSVTGEDYNEQFF. In nucleotides, the CDR3 is TGTGCCAGCAGTTACTCGGTGACAGGGGAGGACTACAATGAGCAGTTCTTC.

The CDR3 region is CASSIPQASSGANVLTF. The CDR3 nucleotides read TGTGCCAGTAGTATACCACAGGCCAGCTCTGGGGCCAACGTCCTGACTTTC. This sequence joins TRBV19 and TRBJ2-6, with D maybe TRBD1 (5 bases). The germline V gene has CDR1 LNHDA and CDR2 SQIVND (reference sequence). The length of the CDR3 is 17 residues. Trimming cost V 2 bases and J 0 bases, with 11 bases left between them.

The sample holds a few counts of this clone. The chain joins TRBV5-5 to TRBJ2-7; 9 bases match TRBD2. Trimming removed 1 base from V and 0 bases from J; junction bases left unmatched: 2. CDR1 and CDR2 (germline): SGHKS, YYEKEE (reference sequence). The CDR3 extends over 15 amino acids. DNA for the CDR3: TGTGCCAGCAGCTTGTTAGCGGGAGTCTCCTACGAGCAGTACTTC. It yields the protein CASSLLAGVSYEQYF.

The chain couples TRBV19 to TRBJ2-7; 10 nucleotides agree with TRBD1. V was clipped by 6 bases and J by 4 bases; unmatched bases: 9. Germline lookup yields CDR1 LNHDA and CDR2 SQIVND (reference sequence). This CDR3 has 15 residues. The CDR3 nucleotides are TGTGCCAGTAGCGCCGGGGGACAGGGGATTTACGAGCAGTACTTC. It yields the protein CASSAGGQGIYEQYF.

The V and J genes are TRBV4-2 and TRBJ2-2, with D possibly being TRBD1 (6 bases). The CDR3 runs 15 residues. V was cut by 0 bases and J by 3 bases, with 8 bases left in between. CDR1 is LGHNA, CDR2 YNFKEQ, per germline. DNA of the CDR3: TGTGCCAGCAGCCAAGAGAACAGGGACACCGGGGAGCTGTTTTTT. Protein sequence: CASSQENRDTGELFF.

The gene calls are TRBV30 and TRBJ1-2, with unresolved D. Trimming left V 8 bases short and J 0 bases short, with 19 bases between. CDR3 length equals 15 residues. Germline assignment: CDR1 GTSNPN and CDR2 SVGIG (reference sequence). The CDR3 spells CALKRAEGANYGYTF. CDR3 nucleotides: TGTGCCCTCAAGAGGGCGGAGGGAGCTAACTATGGCTACACCTTC.

This chain joins TRBV7-2 and TRBJ2-2; D might be TRBD2 (5 bases). This CDR3 comprises 14 residues. Trimming stripped 3 bases from V and 3 bases from J, with 8 bases between. Germline V gene lookup returns CDR1 SGHTA and CDR2 FQGNSA. The CDR3 DNA sequence: TGTGCCAGCAGCTTCGGACTTTACACCGGGGAGCTGTTTTTT. It specifies CASSFGLYTGELFF.